The clone carrying this T cell receptor beta chain was recorded at least ten times. What it recognizes is unknown. The sample comes from a study of metastatic and nonmetastatic thyroid tumors. Study as a whole: Thyroid patients, malignant and benign, had repertoires compared across blood and tumor or nodule tissue.

The study, taken as a whole, reports: Significantly greater TCR beta diversity was reportedly found in malignant thyroid tumors than in benign nodules (in blood and tumor).

There were no patients who had received any treatment before thyroid surgery. Trimming at V came to 7 bases and at J to 6 bases, leaving 8 bases not matched to a gene. From germline, CDR1 is MNHNS and CDR2 SASEGT. CDR3 length equals 15 residues. From the PCR reads, TCRdb re-called clones with MiXCR. Seen here are tens of thousands of clones, over 15% observed once, and the top ten hold over 9.5%. The sample was blood. The clonotype was recovered from a female donor with papillary thyroid cancer or a benign thyroid nodule (not recorded which). Some clones in this sample may be carry-over from other donors' samples. The chain employs TRBV6-1 and TRBJ2-1, with 11 bases that match TRBD2. In DNA form, the CDR3 reads TGTGCCAGCACCTTAGCGGGGGGGCTCGGCAATGAGCAGTTCTTC. Encoded protein: CASTLAGGLGNEQFF.